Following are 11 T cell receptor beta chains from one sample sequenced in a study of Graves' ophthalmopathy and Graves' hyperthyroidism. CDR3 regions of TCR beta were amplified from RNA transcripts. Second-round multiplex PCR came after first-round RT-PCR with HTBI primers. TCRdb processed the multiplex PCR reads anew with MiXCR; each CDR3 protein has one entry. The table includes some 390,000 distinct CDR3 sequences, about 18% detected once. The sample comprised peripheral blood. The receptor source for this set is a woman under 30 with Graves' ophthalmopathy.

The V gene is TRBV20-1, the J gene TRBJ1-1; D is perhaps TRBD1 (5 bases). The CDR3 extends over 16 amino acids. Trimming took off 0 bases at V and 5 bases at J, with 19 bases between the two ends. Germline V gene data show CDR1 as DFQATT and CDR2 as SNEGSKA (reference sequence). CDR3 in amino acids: CSARDPRASGRTEAFF. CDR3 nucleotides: TGCAGTGCTAGAGATCCCAGGGCCTCGGGTCGGACTGAAGCTTTCTTT.

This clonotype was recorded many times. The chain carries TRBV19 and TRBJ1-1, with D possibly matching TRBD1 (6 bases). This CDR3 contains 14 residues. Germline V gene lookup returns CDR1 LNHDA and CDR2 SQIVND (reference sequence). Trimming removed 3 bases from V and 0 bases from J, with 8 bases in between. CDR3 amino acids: CASSMGHLNTEAFF. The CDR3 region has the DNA TGTGCCAGTAGTATGGGACATCTGAACACTGAAGCTTTCTTT.

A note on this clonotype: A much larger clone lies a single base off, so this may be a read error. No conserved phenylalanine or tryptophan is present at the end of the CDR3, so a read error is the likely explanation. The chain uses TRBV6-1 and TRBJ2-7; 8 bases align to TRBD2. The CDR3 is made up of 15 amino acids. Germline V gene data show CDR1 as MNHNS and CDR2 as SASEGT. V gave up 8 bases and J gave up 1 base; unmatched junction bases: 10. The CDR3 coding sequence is TGTGCCAGCGCCAGAGCCGGGGGGGAATCCTACGAGCAGTACTCC. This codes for CASARAGGESYEQYS.

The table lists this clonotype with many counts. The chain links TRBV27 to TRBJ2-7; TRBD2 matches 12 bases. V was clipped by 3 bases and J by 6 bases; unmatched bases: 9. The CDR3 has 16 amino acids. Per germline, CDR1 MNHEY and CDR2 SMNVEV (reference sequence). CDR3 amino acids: CASSFGLAGGPTEQYF. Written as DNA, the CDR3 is TGTGCCAGCAGTTTTGGTCTAGCGGGAGGGCCTACCGAGCAGTACTTC.

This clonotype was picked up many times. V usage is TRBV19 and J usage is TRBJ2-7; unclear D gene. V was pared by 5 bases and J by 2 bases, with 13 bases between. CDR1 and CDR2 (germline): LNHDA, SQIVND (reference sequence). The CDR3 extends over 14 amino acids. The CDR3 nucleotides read TGTGCCAGTAGTTCCGGTCCAACTACCTACGAGCAGTACTTC. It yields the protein CASSSGPTTYEQYF.

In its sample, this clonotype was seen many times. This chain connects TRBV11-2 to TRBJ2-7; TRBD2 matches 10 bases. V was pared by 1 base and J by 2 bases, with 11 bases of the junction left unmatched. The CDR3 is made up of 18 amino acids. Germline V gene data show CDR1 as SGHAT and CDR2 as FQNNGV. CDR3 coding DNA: TGTGCCAGCAGCTTAGGAGGGGGACTAGCGTCGTTCCCCTACGAGCAGTACTTC. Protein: CASSLGGGLASFPYEQYF.

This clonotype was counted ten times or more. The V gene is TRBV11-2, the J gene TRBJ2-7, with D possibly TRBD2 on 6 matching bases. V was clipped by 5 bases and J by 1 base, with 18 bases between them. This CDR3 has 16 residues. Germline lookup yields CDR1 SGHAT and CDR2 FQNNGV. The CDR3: CASSLAGLAFSYEQYF. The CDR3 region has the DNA TGTGCCAGCAGCCTCGCCGGCCTAGCGTTTTCCTACGAGCAGTACTTC.

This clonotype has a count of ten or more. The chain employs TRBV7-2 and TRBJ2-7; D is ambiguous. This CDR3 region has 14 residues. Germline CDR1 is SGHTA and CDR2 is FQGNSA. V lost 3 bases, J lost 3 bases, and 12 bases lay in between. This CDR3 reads CASSFSSSDYEQYF. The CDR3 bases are TGTGCCAGCAGCTTCTCGAGTTCTGACTACGAGCAGTACTTC.

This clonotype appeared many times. The chain's CDR3 is CASSLELAGLKNIQYF. The CDR3 region has the DNA TGCGCCAGCAGCTTGGAACTAGCGGGTCTCAAAAACATTCAGTACTTC. The chain employs TRBV5-1 and TRBJ2-4; TRBD2 matches 9 bases. The CDR3 is 16 residues long. CDR1 and CDR2 from the germline V gene are SGHRS and YFSETQ. J was trimmed by 3 bases and V by 0 bases; bases with no gene match: 4.

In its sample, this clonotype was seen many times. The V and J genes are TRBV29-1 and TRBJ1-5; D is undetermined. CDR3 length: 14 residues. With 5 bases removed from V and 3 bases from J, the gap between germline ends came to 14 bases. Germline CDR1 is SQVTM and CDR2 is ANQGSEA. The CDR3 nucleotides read TGCAGCGTTTCGTCGCGGAGGGACAATCAGCCCCAGCATTTT. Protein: CSVSSRRDNQPQHF.

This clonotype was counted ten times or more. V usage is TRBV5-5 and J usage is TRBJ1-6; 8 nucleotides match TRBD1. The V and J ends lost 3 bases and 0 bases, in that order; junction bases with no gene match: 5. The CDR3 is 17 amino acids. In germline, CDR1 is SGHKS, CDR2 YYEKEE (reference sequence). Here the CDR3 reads CASSWTGRSSYNSPLHF. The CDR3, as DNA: TGTGCCAGCAGCTGGACAGGGAGAAGCTCCTATAATTCACCCCTCCACTTT.